This record concerns one T cell receptor (beta chain) sequence. The data were obtained in a study of T cells after somatic rescue of genetic block. V was cut by 6 bases and J by 2 bases, with 13 bases left in between. Germline V lookup: CDR1 MDHEN, CDR2 SYDVKM. The CDR3 loop spans 15 amino acids. Some clones are missing from TCRdb's copy, which holds only in-frame ones; the method was immunoSEQ multiplex PCR. The table lists roughly 51,000 clones, approximately 96% of them singletons. Material: peripheral blood mononuclear cells (PBMCs). The V call is TRBV28, the J call TRBJ1-4, with D perhaps TRBD1 (6 bases). This receptor was obtained from a child younger than two. The CDR3: CASRLAGATNEKLFF. The CDR3 DNA is TGTGCCAGCAGACTAGCAGGGGCTACTAATGAAAAACTGTTTTTT. Filled out from reference TRBV28 and TRBJ1-4, the complete variable domain reads DVKVTQSSRYLVKRTGEKVFLECVQDMDHENMFWYRQDPGLGLRLIYFSYDVKMKEKGDIPEGYSVSREKKERFSLILESASTNQTSMYLCASRLAGATNEKLFFGSGTQLSVL.